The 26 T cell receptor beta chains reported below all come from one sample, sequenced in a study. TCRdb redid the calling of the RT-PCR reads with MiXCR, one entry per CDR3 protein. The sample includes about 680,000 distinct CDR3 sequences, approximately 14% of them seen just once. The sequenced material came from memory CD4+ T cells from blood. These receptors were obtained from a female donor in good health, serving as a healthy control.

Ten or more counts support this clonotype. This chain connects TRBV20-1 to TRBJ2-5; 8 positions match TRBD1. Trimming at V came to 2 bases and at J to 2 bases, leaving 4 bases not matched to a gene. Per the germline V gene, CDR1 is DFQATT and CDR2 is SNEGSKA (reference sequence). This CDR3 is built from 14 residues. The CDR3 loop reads CSARSRQGQETQYF. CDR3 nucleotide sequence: TGCAGTGCTAGATCCCGACAGGGGCAAGAGACCCAGTACTTC.

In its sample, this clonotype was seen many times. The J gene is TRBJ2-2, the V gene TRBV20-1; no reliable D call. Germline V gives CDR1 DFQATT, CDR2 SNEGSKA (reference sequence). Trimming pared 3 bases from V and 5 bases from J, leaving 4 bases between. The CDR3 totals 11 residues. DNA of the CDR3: TGCAGTGCTAGGCCAACCGGGGAGCTGTTTTTT. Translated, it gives CSARPTGELFF.

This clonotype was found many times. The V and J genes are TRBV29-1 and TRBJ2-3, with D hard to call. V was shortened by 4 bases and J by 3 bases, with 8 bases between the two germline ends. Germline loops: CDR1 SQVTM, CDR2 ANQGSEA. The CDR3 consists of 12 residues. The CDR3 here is CSVGSGTDTQYF. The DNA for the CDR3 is TGCAGCGTTGGGTCTGGAACAGATACGCAGTATTTT.

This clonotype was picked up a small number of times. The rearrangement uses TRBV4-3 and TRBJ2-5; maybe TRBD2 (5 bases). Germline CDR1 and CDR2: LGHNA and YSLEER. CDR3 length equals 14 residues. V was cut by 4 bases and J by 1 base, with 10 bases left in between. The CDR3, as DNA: TGCGCCAGCAGCCTACAGCGGTTCCAAGAGACCCAGTACTTC. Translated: CASSLQRFQETQYF.

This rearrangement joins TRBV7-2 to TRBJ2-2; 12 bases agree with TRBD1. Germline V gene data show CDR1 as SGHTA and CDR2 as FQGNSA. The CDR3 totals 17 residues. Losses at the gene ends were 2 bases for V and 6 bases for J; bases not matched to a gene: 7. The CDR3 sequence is CASSLKGQGAGAGELFF. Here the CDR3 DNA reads TGTGCCAGCAGCTTAAAGGGACAGGGGGCCGGGGCCGGGGAGCTGTTTTTT.

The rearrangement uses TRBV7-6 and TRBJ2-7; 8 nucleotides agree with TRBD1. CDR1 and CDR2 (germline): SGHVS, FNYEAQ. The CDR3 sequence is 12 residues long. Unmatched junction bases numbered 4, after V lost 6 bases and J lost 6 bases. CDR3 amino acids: CASRPDRGEQYF. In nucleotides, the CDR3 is TGTGCCAGCAGACCCGACAGGGGCGAGCAGTACTTC. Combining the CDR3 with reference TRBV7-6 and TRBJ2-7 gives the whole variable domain GAGVSQSPRYKVTKRGQDVALRCDPISGHVSLYWYRQALGQGPEFLTYFNYEAQQDKSGLPNDRFSAERPEGSISTLTIQRTEQRDSAMYRCASRPDRGEQYFGPGTRLTVT.

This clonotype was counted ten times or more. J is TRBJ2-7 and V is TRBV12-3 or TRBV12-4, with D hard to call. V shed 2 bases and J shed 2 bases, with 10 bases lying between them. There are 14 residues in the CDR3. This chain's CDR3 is CASSLSGSTYEQYF. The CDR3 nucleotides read TGTGCCAGCAGTTTATCAGGTTCTACCTACGAGCAGTACTTC.

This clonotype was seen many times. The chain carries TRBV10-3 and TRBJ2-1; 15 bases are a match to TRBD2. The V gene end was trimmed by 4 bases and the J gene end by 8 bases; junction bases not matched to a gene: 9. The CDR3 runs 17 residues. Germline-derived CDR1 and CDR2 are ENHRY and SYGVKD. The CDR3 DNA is TGTGCCATCAGTGGAGGGACTAGCGGGAGGACGGGCGATGAGCAGTTCTTC. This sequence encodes CAISGGTSGRTGDEQFF.

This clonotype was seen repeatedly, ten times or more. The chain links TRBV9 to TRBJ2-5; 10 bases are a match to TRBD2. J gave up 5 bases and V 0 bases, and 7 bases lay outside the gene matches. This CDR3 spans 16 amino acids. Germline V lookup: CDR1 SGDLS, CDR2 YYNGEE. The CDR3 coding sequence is TGTGCCAGCAGCGTAGAGAGCGGGAGGGCGGGGGAGACCCAGTACTTC. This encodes CASSVESGRAGETQYF. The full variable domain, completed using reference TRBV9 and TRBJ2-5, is DSGVTQTPKHLITATGQRVTLRCSPRSGDLSVYWYQQSLDQGLQFLIQYYNGEERAKGNILERFSAQQFPDLHSELNLSSLELGDSALYFCASSVESGRAGETQYFGPGTRLLVL.

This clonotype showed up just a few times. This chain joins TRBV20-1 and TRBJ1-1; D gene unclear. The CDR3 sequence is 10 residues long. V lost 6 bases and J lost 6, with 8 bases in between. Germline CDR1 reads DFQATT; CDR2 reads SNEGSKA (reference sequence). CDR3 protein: CSATSPEAFF. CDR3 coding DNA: TGCAGTGCCACCAGCCCTGAAGCTTTCTTT.

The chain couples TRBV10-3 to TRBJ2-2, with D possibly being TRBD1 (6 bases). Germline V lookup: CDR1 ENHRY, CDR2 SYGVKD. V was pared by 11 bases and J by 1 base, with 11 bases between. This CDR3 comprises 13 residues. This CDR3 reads CAVRTVNTGELFF. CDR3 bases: TGTGCCGTACGGACAGTGAACACCGGGGAGCTGTTTTTT.

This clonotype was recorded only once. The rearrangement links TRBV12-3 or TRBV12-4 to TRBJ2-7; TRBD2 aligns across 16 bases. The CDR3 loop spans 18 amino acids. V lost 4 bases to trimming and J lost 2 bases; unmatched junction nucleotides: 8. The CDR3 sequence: CASSSSGTSGRGAYEQYF. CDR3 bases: TGTGCCAGCAGTTCCTCCGGGACTAGCGGGAGGGGGGCCTACGAGCAGTACTTC.

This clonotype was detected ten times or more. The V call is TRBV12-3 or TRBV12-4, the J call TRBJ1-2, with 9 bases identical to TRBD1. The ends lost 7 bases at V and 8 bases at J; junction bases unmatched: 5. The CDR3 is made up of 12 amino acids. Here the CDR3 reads CASNVGQGGYTF. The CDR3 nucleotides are TGTGCCAGCAATGTAGGACAGGGGGGCTACACCTTC.

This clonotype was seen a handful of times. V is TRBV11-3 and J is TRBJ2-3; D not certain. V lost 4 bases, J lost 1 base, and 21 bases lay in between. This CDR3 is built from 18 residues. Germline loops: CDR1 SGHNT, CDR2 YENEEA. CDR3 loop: CASSSRPVSLLGTDTQYF. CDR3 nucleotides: TGTGCCAGCAGCTCCCGGCCAGTCTCGTTACTGGGCACAGATACGCAGTATTTT. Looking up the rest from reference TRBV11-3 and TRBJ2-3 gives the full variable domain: EAGVVQSPRYKIIEKKQPVAFWCNPISGHNTLYWYLQNLGQGPELLIRYENEEAVDDSQLPKDRFSAERLKGVDSTLKIQPAELGDSAVYLCASSSRPVSLLGTDTQYFGPGTRLTVL.

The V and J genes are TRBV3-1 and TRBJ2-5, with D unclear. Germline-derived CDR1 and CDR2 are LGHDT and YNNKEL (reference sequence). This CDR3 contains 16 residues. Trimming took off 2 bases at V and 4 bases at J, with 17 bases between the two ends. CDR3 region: CASSQHLSSVGETQYF. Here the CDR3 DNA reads TGTGCCAGCAGCCAACACTTGAGCTCGGTAGGAGAGACCCAGTACTTC.

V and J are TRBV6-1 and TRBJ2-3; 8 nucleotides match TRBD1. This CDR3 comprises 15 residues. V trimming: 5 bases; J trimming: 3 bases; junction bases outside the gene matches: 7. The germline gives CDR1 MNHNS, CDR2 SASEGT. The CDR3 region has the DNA TGTGCCAGCAGTCAACAGGGGGTTGGGACAGATACGCAGTATTTT. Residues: CASSQQGVGTDTQYF.

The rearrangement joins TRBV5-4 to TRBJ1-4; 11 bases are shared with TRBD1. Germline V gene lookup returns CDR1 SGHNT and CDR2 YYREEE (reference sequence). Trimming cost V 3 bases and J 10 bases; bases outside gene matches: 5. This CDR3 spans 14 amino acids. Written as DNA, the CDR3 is TGTGCCAGCAGCTCCCCGGACAGGGGGCGAAAACTGTTTTTT. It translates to CASSSPDRGRKLFF.

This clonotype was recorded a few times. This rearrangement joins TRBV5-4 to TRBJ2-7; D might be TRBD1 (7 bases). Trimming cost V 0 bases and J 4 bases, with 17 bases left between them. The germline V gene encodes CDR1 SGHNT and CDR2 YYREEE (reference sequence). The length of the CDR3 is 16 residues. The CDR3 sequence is CASSLAPTGAGYEQYF. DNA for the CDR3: TGTGCCAGCAGCTTGGCACCCACAGGGGCGGGATACGAGCAGTACTTC.

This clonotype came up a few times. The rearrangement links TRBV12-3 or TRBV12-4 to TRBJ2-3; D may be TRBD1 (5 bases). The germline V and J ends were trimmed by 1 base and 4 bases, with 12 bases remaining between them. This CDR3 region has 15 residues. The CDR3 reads CASSLVSGMADTQYF. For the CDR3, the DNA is TGTGCCAGCAGTTTAGTGTCAGGGATGGCAGATACGCAGTATTTT.

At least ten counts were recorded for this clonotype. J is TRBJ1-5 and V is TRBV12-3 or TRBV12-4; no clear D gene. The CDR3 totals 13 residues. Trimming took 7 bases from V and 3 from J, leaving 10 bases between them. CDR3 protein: CASTQSPNQPQHF. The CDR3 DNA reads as TGTGCCAGCACCCAATCCCCCAATCAGCCCCAGCATTTT.

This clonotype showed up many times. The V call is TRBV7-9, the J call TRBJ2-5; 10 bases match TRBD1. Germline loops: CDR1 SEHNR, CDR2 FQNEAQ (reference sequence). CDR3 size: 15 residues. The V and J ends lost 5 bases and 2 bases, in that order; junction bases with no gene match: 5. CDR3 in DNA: TGTGCCAGCAGCCCAGGACAGGGGGGACAAGAGACCCAGTACTTC. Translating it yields CASSPGQGGQETQYF.

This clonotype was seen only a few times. This chain's CDR3 is CATSDRVGAGELFF. CDR3 sequence (DNA): TGTGCCACTTCGGACAGGGTGGGCGCCGGGGAGCTGTTTTTT. This chain joins TRBV6-2 or TRBV6-3 and TRBJ2-2, with TRBD1 matching 8 bases. The CDR3 has 14 amino acids. The junction had 10 bases not matched to a gene; V was cut back by 10 bases and J by 6 bases. Germline values: CDR1 MNHEY, CDR2 SVGEGT.

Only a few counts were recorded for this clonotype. The CDR3 is CSAPVGGNSPLHF. The CDR3 nucleotides are TGCAGTGCACCCGTAGGGGGGAATTCACCCCTCCACTTT. The chain has TRBV20-1 and TRBJ1-6; D might be TRBD1 (6 bases). The CDR3 runs 13 residues. The V and J ends lost 6 bases and 7 bases respectively, with 13 bases between them. The V gene's germline CDR1 is DFQATT and CDR2 SNEGSKA (reference sequence).

The CDR3 loop reads CASSQEGPRGYTF. In DNA, the CDR3 is TGTGCCAGCAGCCAAGAGGGCCCGAGGGGCTACACCTTC. The V call is TRBV3-1, the J call TRBJ1-2, with D unclear. The CDR3 extends over 13 amino acids. CDR1 is LGHDT, CDR2 YNNKEL, per germline (reference sequence). Trimming removed 0 bases from V and 8 bases from J, with 10 bases in between.

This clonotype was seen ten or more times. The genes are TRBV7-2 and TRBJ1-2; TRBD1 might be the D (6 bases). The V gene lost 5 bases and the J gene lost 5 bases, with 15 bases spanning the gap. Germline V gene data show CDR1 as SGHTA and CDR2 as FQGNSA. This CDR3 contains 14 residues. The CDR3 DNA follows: TGTGCCAGCAGCCAAACAGGACAGATTTATGGCTACACCTTC. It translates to CASSQTGQIYGYTF.

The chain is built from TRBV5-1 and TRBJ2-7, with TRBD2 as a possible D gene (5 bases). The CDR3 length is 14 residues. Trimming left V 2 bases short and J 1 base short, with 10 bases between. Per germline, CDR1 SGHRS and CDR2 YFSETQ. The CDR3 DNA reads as TGCGCCAGCAGCTTACGAGCGGATTCCTACGAGCAGTACTTC. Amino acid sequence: CASSLRADSYEQYF.